This TCR beta chain was identified during a study of technical replicates of blood from a handful of donors (TCRdb year 2017). Turning to this clone: This clone's antigen is unknown. No qualities accompany the bases; no much larger clone lies one base away.

Preparation of the library involved the immunoSEQ multiplex PCR assay. Sourced from immuneACCESS, this table was stored by TCRdb with only in-frame sequences that have V and J called. A share of the clones is absent; for the studies checked, an unresolved V gene accounts for under half, and the remainder has no known explanation. Counted in this sample were around 50,000 clones; 94% of them appeared once. The top ten hold approximately 0.22% of the sample. The specimen sequenced was T cells isolated from PBMCs. This TCR derives from a human donor in good health.

The sequenced DNA: TGTGCCAGCAGTTTAATCCTGCAAGAGACCCAGTACTTC. It codes for CASSLILQETQYF. The chain links TRBV28 with TRBJ2-5; the D gene cannot be resolved reliably. Trimming takes 2 bases from V and 2 bases from J, and the germline ends sit 6 bases apart. Spanning cysteine to phenylalanine, the CDR3 consists of 13 amino acids. Only the CDR3 portion is preserved as DNA: 39 bases, with reading frame beginning at the first base. CDR1 and CDR2 were assigned from the germline V gene as MDHEN and SYDVKM. Where the CDR3 stops, the reference TRBV28 and TRBJ2-5 genes take over; the full variable domain is DVKVTQSSRYLVKRTGEKVFLECVQDMDHENMFWYRQDPGLGLRLIYFSYDVKMKEKGDIPEGYSVSREKKERFSLILESASTNQTSMYLCASSLILQETQYFGPGTRLLVL.